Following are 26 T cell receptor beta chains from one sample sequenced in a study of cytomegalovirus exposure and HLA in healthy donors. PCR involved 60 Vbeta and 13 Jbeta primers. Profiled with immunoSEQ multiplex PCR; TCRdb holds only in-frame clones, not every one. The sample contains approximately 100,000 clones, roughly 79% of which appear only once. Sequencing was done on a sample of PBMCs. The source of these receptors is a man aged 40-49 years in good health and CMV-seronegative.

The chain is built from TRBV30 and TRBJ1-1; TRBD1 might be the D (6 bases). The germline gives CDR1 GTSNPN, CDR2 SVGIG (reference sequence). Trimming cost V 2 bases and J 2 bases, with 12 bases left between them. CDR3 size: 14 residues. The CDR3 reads CAWSPGQQNTEAFF. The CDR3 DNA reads TGTGCCTGGAGTCCCGGACAGCAAAACACTGAAGCTTTCTTT.

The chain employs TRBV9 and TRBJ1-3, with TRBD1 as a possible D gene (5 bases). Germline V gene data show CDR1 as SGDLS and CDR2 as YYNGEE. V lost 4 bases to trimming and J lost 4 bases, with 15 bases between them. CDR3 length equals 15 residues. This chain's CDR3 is CASSFHQGSGNTIYF. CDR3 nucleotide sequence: TGTGCCAGCAGCTTCCACCAGGGCTCGGGAAACACCATATATTTT.

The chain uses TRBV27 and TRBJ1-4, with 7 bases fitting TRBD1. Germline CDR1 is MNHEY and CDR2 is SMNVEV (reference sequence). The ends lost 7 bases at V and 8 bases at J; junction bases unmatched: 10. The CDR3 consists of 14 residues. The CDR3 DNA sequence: TGTGCCAGCACCGCTGACAGGGTGCGCGAAAAACTGTTTTTT. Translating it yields CASTADRVREKLFF.

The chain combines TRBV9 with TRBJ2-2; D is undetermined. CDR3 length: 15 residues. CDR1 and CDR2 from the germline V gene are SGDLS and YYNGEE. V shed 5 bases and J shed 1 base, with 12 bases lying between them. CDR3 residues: CASRRRGMNTGELFF. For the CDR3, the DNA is TGTGCCAGCAGACGTAGAGGCATGAACACCGGGGAGCTGTTTTTT.

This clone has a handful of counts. DNA for the CDR3: TGTGCCAGCAGCTTGCTAGCCGACTCCTACAATGAGCAGTTCTTC. It translates to CASSLLADSYNEQFF. This chain links TRBV5-6 with TRBJ2-1; D possibly corresponds to TRBD2 (5 bases). With 1 base removed from V and 0 bases from J, the gap between germline ends came to 8 bases. The CDR3 spans 15 residues. In germline, CDR1 is SGHDT, CDR2 YYEEEE.

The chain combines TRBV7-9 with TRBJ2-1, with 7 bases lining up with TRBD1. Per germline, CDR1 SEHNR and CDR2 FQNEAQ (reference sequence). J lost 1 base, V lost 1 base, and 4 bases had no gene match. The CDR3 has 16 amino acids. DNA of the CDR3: TGTGCCAGCAGCTTAGAGTGGGACAGATCCTACAATGAGCAGTTCTTC. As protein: CASSLEWDRSYNEQFF. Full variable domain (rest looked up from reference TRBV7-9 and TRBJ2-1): DTGVSQNPRHKITKRGQNVTFRCDPISEHNRLYWYRQTLGQGPEFLTYFQNEAQLEKSRLLSDRFSAERPKGSFSTLEIQRTEQGDSAMYLCASSLEWDRSYNEQFFGPGTRLTVL.

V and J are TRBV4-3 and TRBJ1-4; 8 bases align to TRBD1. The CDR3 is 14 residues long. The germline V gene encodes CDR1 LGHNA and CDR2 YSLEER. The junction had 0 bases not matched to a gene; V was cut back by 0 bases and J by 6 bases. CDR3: CASSQEQGDEKLFF. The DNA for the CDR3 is TGCGCCAGCAGCCAAGAACAGGGGGATGAAAAACTGTTTTTT.

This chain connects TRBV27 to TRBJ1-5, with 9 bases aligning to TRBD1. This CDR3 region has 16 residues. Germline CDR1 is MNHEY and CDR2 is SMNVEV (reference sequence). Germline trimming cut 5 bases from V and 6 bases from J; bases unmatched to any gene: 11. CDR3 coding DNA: TGTGCCAGCAGTCTAGTGGGACAGGGAAGGAGTCAGCCCCAGCATTTT. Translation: CASSLVGQGRSQPQHF.

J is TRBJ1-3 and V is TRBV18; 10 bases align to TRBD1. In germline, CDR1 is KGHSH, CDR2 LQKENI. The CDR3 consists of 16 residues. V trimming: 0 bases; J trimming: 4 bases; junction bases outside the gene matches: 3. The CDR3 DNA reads TGTGCCAGCTCACCACCCGGGACAGGGGTCGGAAACACCATATATTTT. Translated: CASSPPGTGVGNTIYF.

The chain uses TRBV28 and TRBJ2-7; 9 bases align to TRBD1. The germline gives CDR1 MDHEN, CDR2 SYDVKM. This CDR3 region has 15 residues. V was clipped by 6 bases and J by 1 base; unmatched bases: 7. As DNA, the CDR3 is TGTGCCAGCAGCCCACCGGGACAGGGTTCCTACGAGCAGTACGTC. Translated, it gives CASSPPGQGSYEQYV.

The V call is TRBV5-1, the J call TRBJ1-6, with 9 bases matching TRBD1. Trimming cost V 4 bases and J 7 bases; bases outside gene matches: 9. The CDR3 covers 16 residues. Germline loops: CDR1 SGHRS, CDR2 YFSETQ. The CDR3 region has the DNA TGCGCCAGCAGCCCACATCGGACAGGGGTAAATTCACCCCTCCACTTT. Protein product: CASSPHRTGVNSPLHF.

The CDR3 DNA is TGTGCCAGCAGTTTTAGGGGGTTAGAGCAGTTCTTC. Protein: CASSFRGLEQFF. The chain joins TRBV28 to TRBJ2-1, with D possibly being TRBD1 (6 bases). V lost 3 bases, J lost 10 bases, and 10 bases lay in between. CDR3 size: 12 residues. Germline V lookup: CDR1 MDHEN, CDR2 SYDVKM.

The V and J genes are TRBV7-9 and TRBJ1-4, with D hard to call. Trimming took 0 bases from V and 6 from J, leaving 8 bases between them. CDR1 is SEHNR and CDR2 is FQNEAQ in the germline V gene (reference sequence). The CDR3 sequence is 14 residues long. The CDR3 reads CASSLAGRDEKLFF. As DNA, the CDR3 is TGTGCCAGCAGCTTAGCTGGTAGAGATGAAAAACTGTTTTTT.

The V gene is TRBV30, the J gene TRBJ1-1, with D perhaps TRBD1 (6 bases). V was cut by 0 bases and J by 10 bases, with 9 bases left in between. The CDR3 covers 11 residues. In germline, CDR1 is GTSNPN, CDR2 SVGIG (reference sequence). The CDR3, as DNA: TGTGCCTGGAGTGTACGGGGGGCAGCTTTCTTT. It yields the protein CAWSVRGAAFF.

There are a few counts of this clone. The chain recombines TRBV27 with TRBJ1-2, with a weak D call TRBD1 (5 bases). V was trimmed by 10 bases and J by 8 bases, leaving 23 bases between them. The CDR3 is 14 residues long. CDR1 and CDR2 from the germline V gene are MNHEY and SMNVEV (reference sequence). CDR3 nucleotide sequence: TGTGCCACCCTGGGGGGATACCCGGGGGGGGGCTACACCTTC. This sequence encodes CATLGGYPGGGYTF.

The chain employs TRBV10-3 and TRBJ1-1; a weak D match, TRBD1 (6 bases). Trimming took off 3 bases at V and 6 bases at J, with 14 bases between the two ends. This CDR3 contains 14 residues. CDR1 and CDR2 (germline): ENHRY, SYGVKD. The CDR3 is CAISEGTLTPEAFF. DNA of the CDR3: TGTGCCATCAGTGAAGGGACACTTACCCCTGAAGCTTTCTTT.

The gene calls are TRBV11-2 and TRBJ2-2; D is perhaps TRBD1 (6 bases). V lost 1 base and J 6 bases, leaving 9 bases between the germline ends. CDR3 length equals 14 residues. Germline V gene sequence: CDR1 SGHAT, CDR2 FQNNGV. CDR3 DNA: TGTGCCAGCAGCTTAGTATGGGGGCCCGGGGAGCTGTTTTTT. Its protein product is CASSLVWGPGELFF. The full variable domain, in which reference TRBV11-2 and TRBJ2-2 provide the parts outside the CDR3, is EAGVAQSPRYKIIEKRQSVAFWCNPISGHATLYWYQQILGQGPKLLIQFQNNGVVDDSQLPKDRFSAERLKGVDSTLKIQPAKLEDSAVYLCASSLVWGPGELFFGEGSRLTVL.

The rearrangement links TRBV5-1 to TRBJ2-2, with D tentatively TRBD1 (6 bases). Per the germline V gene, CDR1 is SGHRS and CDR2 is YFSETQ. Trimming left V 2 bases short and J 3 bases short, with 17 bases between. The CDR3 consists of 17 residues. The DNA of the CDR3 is TGCGCCAGCAGCTTTTCATCGGGCAGGGGTGACACCGGGGAGCTGTTTTTT. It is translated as CASSFSSGRGDTGELFF.

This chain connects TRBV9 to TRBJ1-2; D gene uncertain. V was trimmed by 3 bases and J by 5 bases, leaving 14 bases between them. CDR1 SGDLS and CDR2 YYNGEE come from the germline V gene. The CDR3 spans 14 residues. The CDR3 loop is CASSAKGRPYGYTF. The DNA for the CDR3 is TGTGCCAGCAGCGCGAAAGGGAGACCGTATGGCTACACCTTC.

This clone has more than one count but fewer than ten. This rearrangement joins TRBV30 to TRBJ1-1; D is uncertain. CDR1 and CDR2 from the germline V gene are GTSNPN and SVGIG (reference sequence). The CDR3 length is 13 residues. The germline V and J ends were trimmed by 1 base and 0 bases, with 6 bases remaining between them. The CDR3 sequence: CAWSDFLNTEAFF. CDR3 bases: TGTGCCTGGAGTGACTTTTTGAACACTGAAGCTTTCTTT.

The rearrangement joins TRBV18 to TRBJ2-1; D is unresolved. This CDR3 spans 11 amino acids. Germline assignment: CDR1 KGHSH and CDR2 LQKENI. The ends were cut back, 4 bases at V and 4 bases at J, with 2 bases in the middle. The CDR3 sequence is CASSLYNEQFF. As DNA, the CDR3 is TGTGCCAGCTCACTATACAATGAGCAGTTCTTC.

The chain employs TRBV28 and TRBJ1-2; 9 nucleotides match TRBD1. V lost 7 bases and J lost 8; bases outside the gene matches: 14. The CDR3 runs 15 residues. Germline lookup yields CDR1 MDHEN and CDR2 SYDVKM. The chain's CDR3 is CASTPGTGPSDGYTF. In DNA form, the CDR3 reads TGTGCCAGCACGCCGGGGACAGGGCCCTCCGACGGCTACACCTTC.

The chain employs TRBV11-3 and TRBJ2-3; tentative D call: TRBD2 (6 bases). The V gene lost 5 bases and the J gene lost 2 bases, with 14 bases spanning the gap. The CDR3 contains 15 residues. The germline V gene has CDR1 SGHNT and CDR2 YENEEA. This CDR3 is CASSGRGLATDTQYF. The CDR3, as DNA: TGTGCCAGCAGCGGGCGGGGCTTGGCCACAGATACGCAGTATTTT.

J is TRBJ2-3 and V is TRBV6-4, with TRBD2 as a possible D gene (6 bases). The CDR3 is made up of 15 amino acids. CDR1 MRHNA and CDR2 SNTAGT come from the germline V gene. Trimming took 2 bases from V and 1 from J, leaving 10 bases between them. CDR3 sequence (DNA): TGTGCCAGCAGTGACGAAGCGGGCGGCACAGATACGCAGTATTTT. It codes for CASSDEAGGTDTQYF.

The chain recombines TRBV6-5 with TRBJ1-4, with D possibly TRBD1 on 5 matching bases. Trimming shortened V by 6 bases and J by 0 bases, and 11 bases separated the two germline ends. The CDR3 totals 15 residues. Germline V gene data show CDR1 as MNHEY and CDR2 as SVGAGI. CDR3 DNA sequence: TGTGCCAGCAGCTTCGGGGGTGCAACTAATGAAAAACTGTTTTTT. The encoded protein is CASSFGGATNEKLFF.

CDR3: CASSFLDRGDSPLHF. CDR3 in DNA: TGTGCCAGCAGCTTCCTTGACAGGGGCGATTCACCCCTCCACTTT. The J gene is TRBJ1-6, the V gene TRBV5-6; 8 bases map to TRBD1. Germline CDR1 SGHDT, CDR2 YYEEEE. V shed 2 bases, J shed 8 bases, and the junction held 6 bases outside the gene matches. The CDR3 is 15 amino acids.